This entry concerns a single T cell receptor (beta chain). The data originate from a study of yellow fever vaccine responses in identical twins. Via MiXCR, TCRdb re-called the RT-PCR reads, giving one row per CDR3 protein. The sample shows 1,000 to 1,400 distinct CDR3 sequences, approximately 78% of them seen only once. The germline CDR1 and CDR2 sequences are PRHDT and FYEKMQ (reference sequence). V was clipped by 5 bases and J by 5 bases, with 9 bases between them. The CDR3 is 13 residues long. The sample was T cells from blood (PBMCs), unsorted or a sorted subset (not recorded which), taken before or after yellow fever vaccination (not recorded which). This TCR was sampled from a female donor who received the yellow fever vaccine. J is TRBJ1-4 and V is TRBV13; D is perhaps TRBD1 (6 bases). The CDR3 loop is CASSRTENEKLFF. In DNA, the CDR3 is TGTGCCAGCAGCCGGACAGAAAATGAAAAACTGTTTTTT.